Listed here are 15 T cell receptor beta chains from one sample, sequenced in a study of blood T cell repertoires in COVID-19. The table came from immunoSEQ multiplex PCR; TCRdb's copy has only in-frame clones and leaves some out. The sample includes about 170,000 clones, 90% to 95% of them seen just once. Input material: peripheral blood. The receptors shown here come from a woman aged 50 to 60 with acute or convalescent COVID-19.

The chain carries TRBV10-3 and TRBJ2-5, with TRBD1 matching 7 bases. J gave up 5 bases and V 3 bases, and 6 bases lay outside the gene matches. Germline lookup yields CDR1 ENHRY and CDR2 SYGVKD. This CDR3 has 14 residues. This chain's CDR3 is CAISDNRGDETQYF. CDR3 DNA sequence: TGTGCCATCAGTGATAACAGGGGAGACGAGACCCAGTACTTC.

The chain combines TRBV6-5 with TRBJ1-5; no firm D call. Trimming took 6 bases from V and 0 from J, leaving 12 bases between them. CDR1 is MNHEY, CDR2 SVGAGI, per germline. The CDR3 covers 15 residues. CDR3 loop: CASSQAVNSNQPQHF. DNA for the CDR3: TGTGCCAGCAGCCAGGCCGTGAATAGCAATCAGCCCCAGCATTTT.

The rearrangement uses TRBV19 and TRBJ2-2, with D perhaps matching TRBD2 (5 bases). Germline assignment: CDR1 LNHDA and CDR2 SQIVND (reference sequence). This CDR3 spans 14 amino acids. The V gene lost 10 bases and the J gene lost 5 bases, with 17 bases spanning the gap. The CDR3 reads CATSGIPGTGELFF. The CDR3 bases are TGTGCCACCTCGGGGATCCCTGGGACCGGGGAGCTGTTTTTT. The full variable domain, completed using reference TRBV19 and TRBJ2-2, is DGGITQSPKYLFRKEGQNVTLSCEQNLNHDAMYWYRQDPGQGLRLIYYSQIVNDFQKGDIAEGYSVSREKKESFPLTVTSAQKNPTAFYLCATSGIPGTGELFFGEGSRLTVL.

This chain joins TRBV6-6 and TRBJ2-5; TRBD2 agrees at 12 bases. Germline loops: CDR1 MNHNY, CDR2 SVGAGI (reference sequence). With V trimmed by 5 bases and J by 7 bases, 14 bases remained unmatched. This CDR3 region has 17 residues. In DNA form, the CDR3 reads TGTGCCAGCAGTCAGGGACTAGCGGGTCTCGGTGGGGGGACCCAGTACTTC. Translated: CASSQGLAGLGGGTQYF.

This clone was seen a single time. The V and J genes are TRBV10-2 and TRBJ1-2, with D possibly matching TRBD1 (5 bases). Germline V gives CDR1 WSHSY, CDR2 SAAADI. This CDR3 region has 12 residues. V gave up 8 bases and J gave up 5 bases, with 12 bases separating them. The CDR3 loop reads CASLNPGYGYTF. The CDR3 DNA follows: TGCGCCAGCCTTAATCCAGGGTATGGCTACACCTTC.

The chain carries TRBV28 and TRBJ2-7, with a weak D call TRBD2 (5 bases). The CDR3 totals 22 residues. CDR1 MDHEN and CDR2 SYDVKM come from the germline V gene. Trimming shortened V by 5 bases and J by 3 bases, and 38 bases separated the two germline ends. The CDR3 DNA is TGTGCCAGCAGTAACCCTAGAGTAATATTCCGCCACGGTGGGATGGGAGACTACGAGCAGTACTTC. Translated: CASSNPRVIFRHGGMGDYEQYF.

The table lists this clone with a count of one. The J gene is TRBJ1-2, the V gene TRBV28, with 8 bases aligning to TRBD1. The trim removed 4 bases at V and 4 bases at J, leaving 5 bases unmatched. In germline, CDR1 is MDHEN, CDR2 SYDVKM. There are 14 residues in the CDR3. The CDR3, as DNA: TGTGCCAGCAGTTCCGGGACAGGCCGCTATGGCTACACCTTC. Protein sequence: CASSSGTGRYGYTF.

This clone appeared once. V gene TRBV4-3 combines with J gene TRBJ1-3; TRBD1 might be the D (6 bases). V was shortened by 0 bases and J by 4 bases, with 13 bases between the two germline ends. Looked up from germline, CDR1 is LGHNA and CDR2 is YSLEER. This CDR3 spans 16 amino acids. The CDR3 region is CASSQDRRGTGNTIYF. The CDR3 DNA is TGCGCCAGCAGCCAAGATCGCAGGGGAACAGGAAACACCATATATTTT.

A single count supports this clone. The chain couples TRBV28 to TRBJ1-1; D not resolved. The germline V and J ends were trimmed by 0 bases and 8 bases, with 7 bases remaining between them. Germline CDR1 is MDHEN and CDR2 is SYDVKM. The CDR3 is made up of 12 amino acids. Here the CDR3 reads CASSLWGREAFF. In DNA, the CDR3 is TGTGCCAGCAGTTTATGGGGGAGGGAAGCTTTCTTT. Supplemented by reference TRBV28 and TRBJ1-1, the full variable domain reads DVKVTQSSRYLVKRTGEKVFLECVQDMDHENMFWYRQDPGLGLRLIYFSYDVKMKEKGDIPEGYSVSREKKERFSLILESASTNQTSMYLCASSLWGREAFFGQGTRLTVV.

V gene TRBV30 combines with J gene TRBJ1-3; 10 bases are shared with TRBD1. Germline loops: CDR1 GTSNPN, CDR2 SVGIG (reference sequence). The V and J ends lost 1 base and 3 bases, in that order; junction bases with no gene match: 12. This CDR3 region has 18 residues. CDR3 DNA sequence: TGTGCCTGGAGTGCCTTTTGGGACAGGGGTGGCGATGGAAACACCATATATTTT. Protein sequence: CAWSAFWDRGGDGNTIYF.

The chain combines TRBV28 with TRBJ1-5; 9 bases line up with TRBD1. J lost 4 bases, V lost 3 bases, and 1 base had no gene match. The germline gives CDR1 MDHEN, CDR2 SYDVKM. This CDR3 is built from 14 residues. The CDR3 sequence is CASSFGQGNQPQHF. The CDR3 bases are TGTGCCAGCAGTTTCGGACAGGGGAATCAGCCCCAGCATTTT. The full variable domain, in which reference TRBV28 and TRBJ1-5 provide the parts outside the CDR3, is DVKVTQSSRYLVKRTGEKVFLECVQDMDHENMFWYRQDPGLGLRLIYFSYDVKMKEKGDIPEGYSVSREKKERFSLILESASTNQTSMYLCASSFGQGNQPQHFGDGTRLSIL.

The chain joins TRBV4-3 to TRBJ2-1; D is unclear. Trimming shortened V by 0 bases and J by 2 bases, and 5 bases separated the two germline ends. Germline V gene lookup returns CDR1 LGHNA and CDR2 YSLEER. The CDR3 length is 14 residues. The CDR3 spells CASSQDGPYNEQFF. The DNA of the CDR3 is TGCGCCAGCAGCCAAGACGGTCCCTACAATGAGCAGTTCTTC.

V usage is TRBV29-1 and J usage is TRBJ2-3; the D is unclear. Between the trimmed V and J ends, which lost 2 bases and 14 bases, there was a span of 14 bases. CDR3 length: 11 residues. The V gene's germline CDR1 is SQVTM and CDR2 ANQGSEA. CDR3 sequence reads: CSVEIELLRYF. The CDR3 region has the DNA TGCAGCGTTGAAATCGAACTATTGAGGTATTTT.

This chain uses TRBV15 with TRBJ1-2; D call uncertain. Germline V gives CDR1 LNHNV, CDR2 YYDKDF (reference sequence). Trimming took 3 bases from V and 8 from J, leaving 16 bases between them. The CDR3 consists of 14 residues. The DNA of the CDR3 is TGTGCCACCAGCAGGGAGGTCCCCACGGGCGGCTACACCTTC. It encodes CATSREVPTGGYTF.

This chain joins TRBV13 and TRBJ2-1, with 8 bases lining up with TRBD1. V shed 4 bases and J 2 bases; nucleotides not matched to a gene: 1. Germline CDR1 and CDR2: PRHDT and FYEKMQ (reference sequence). The CDR3 consists of 14 residues. The CDR3 here is CASSWTGTYNEQFF. The CDR3 DNA reads as TGTGCCAGCAGCTGGACAGGGACCTACAATGAGCAGTTCTTC.